This T cell receptor (beta chain) was recovered during a study of OX40 agonist ivuxolimab in advanced cancers. Broadly, across the study: The costimulatory receptor OX40 (CD134) was targeted by ivuxolimab, a fully human IgG2 agonistic monoclonal antibody. Three dose-escalation patients achieved partial responses, one with hepatocellular carcinoma and two with cutaneous melanoma. In the dose-escalation cohort, around four fifths of patients were male, and the mean age was 60 years with a range of roughly 23 to 79. Of the roughly 52 dose-escalation patients, hepatocellular carcinoma was present in around 20, melanoma in approximately 15, renal cell carcinoma in 9 and head and neck cancer in 9. Peripheral TCRbeta sequencing aimed to test whether ivuxolimab altered TCR sequence diversity and caused clonal T-cell expansion. Prior anti-PD-1, anti-PD-L1 or anti-CTLA-4 therapy was permitted, and 40% to 50% of dose-escalation patients had received checkpoint inhibitors. Intravenous ivuxolimab was administered to patients every 2 weeks at six dose levels: 0.01, 0.1, 0.3, 1.5, 3 and 10 mg/kg. The paper covers the monotherapy dose-escalation part of the phase I ivuxolimab trial, which included N of about 56 patients. The paper's findings and limits, for the study overall: At doses of 0.1 to 3.0 mg/kg, clonal expansion of both CD4+ and CD8+ T cells in blood was seen between baseline and week 6. After ivuxolimab, more expanded clones were found on average in CD8+ T cells than in CD4+ T cells. The antigen specificity of the peripheral T cells that underwent clonal expansion was not determined. Low levels of normalized T-cell clonal expansion were also seen in some nonresponding patients. In the 0.1-3.0 mg/kg groups, partial responders were among the patients with the lowest normalized peripheral clonal expansion, particularly in CD8+ T cells.

Patients with autoimmune disease history or receiving systemic immunosuppression were excluded from the trial. Peripheral blood for TCR sequencing was drawn from every dose cohort at baseline, at cycle 4 day 1 and at cycle 7 day 1. The samples were taken from a phase I, first-in-human, multicenter, open-label dose-escalation trial of ivuxolimab. The trial enrolled adults with locally advanced or metastatic head and neck squamous cell, hepatocellular, melanoma or renal cell carcinoma. Before TCR sequencing, CD4+ and CD8+ T cells were separately sorted from peripheral blood. To sequence the TCRbeta CDR3 region, genomic DNA was isolated from the sorted cells. The immunoSEQ Assay was used for sequencing of TCRbeta CDR3 regions. As stored in TCRdb, this immuneACCESS dataset retains in-frame rearrangements with V and J assigned. A fraction of the clones does not appear; measured against another copy, unresolved V genes explain less than half of the discrepancy, and the remainder lacks a known reason. The sample yields 60,000 to 80,000 clones; 86% were counted once. The leading ten clones occupy roughly 7.8% of the sample.

After removal of 10 bases from V and 2 bases from J, the junction retains 6 bases not matched to a gene. The germline V gene encodes CDR1 ENHRY and CDR2 SYGVKD. The CDR3 numbers 15 residues from cysteine through phenylalanine. Kept here is only the CDR3 DNA, which spans 45 bases and is read in frame from base 1. With respect to this clone: Its antigen specificity is not known. No much larger clone exists at a distance of one base, and base qualities are not known.

This specimen was CD4+ or CD8+ T cells sorted from blood, taken in a trial of the OX40 agonist ivuxolimab. This sequence was found in an adult with an advanced solid tumor such as melanoma, head and neck, liver or kidney cancer. In this chain, TRBV10-3 is recombined with TRBJ2-3; 13 bases in the middle match TRBD2. The DNA sequence is given as TGTGCCACTGGACTAGCGGGGGCCTTCACAGATACGCAGTATTTT. Translated, this gives CATGLAGAFTDTQYF.